Listed here are 25 T cell receptor beta chains from one sample, sequenced in a study of blood T cell repertoires in COVID-19. The repertoire was sequenced with immunoSEQ multiplex PCR; TCRdb's copy has only in-frame clones and lacks some. This sample yields about 200,000 clones, of which around 82% are seen a single time; approximately 12% belongs to the top ten. The sequenced sample was PBMCs or T cells enriched from blood (not recorded which). These receptors came from a man aged 35 to 55 who had recovered from COVID-19.

V and J are TRBV19 and TRBJ1-6, with TRBD1 as a possible D gene (5 bases). Germline V gives CDR1 LNHDA, CDR2 SQIVND (reference sequence). This CDR3 contains 17 residues. V gave up 5 bases and J gave up 10 bases, with 24 bases separating them. CDR3 amino acids: CASSRTSVGTGGSPLHF. The CDR3 DNA sequence: TGTGCCAGTAGTCGAACCTCCGTCGGGACTGGCGGGTCACCCCTCCACTTT.

This chain joins TRBV9 and TRBJ1-4; D not resolved. Germline V gene lookup returns CDR1 SGDLS and CDR2 YYNGEE. The CDR3 sequence is 15 residues long. Trimming took off 0 bases at V and 4 bases at J, with 10 bases between the two ends. The CDR3, as DNA: TGTGCCAGCAGCGTAGGGTCAGGCAGTAATGAAAAACTGTTTTTT. Protein sequence: CASSVGSGSNEKLFF.

V and J are TRBV28 and TRBJ2-7; 10 bases agree with TRBD2. Per the germline V gene, CDR1 is MDHEN and CDR2 is SYDVKM. Trimming cost V 7 bases and J 5 bases; bases outside gene matches: 14. This CDR3 has 16 residues. CDR3 in DNA: TGTGCCAGCACCCTCTTTAGACTAGCGGGTGCCAACGAGCAGTACTTC. Its translation is CASTLFRLAGANEQYF.

The sample holds a few counts of this clone. This sequence joins TRBV13 and TRBJ2-7; 8 bases align to TRBD1. The CDR3 totals 15 residues. Germline loops: CDR1 PRHDT, CDR2 FYEKMQ (reference sequence). V lost 2 bases and J lost 6; bases outside the gene matches: 9. The CDR3 sequence is CASSLTGGSVSEQYV. DNA of the CDR3: TGTGCCAGCAGCTTAACAGGGGGTAGCGTAAGCGAGCAGTACGTC.

The chain joins TRBV5-1 to TRBJ1-3; D gene uncertain. The V gene lost 1 base and the J gene lost 2 bases, with 16 bases spanning the gap. Per the germline V gene, CDR1 is SGHRS and CDR2 is YFSETQ. CDR3 size: 17 residues. The CDR3 nucleotides read TGCGCCAGCAGCTTGTTGGCGGGTTTAGCAGCTGGAAACACCATATATTTT. Translating it yields CASSLLAGLAAGNTIYF.

This clone appeared a few times. The chain couples TRBV2 to TRBJ1-2, with TRBD1 identical over 7 bases. CDR1 and CDR2 from the germline V gene are SNHLY and FYNNEI. The CDR3 extends over 13 amino acids. Trimming cost V 6 bases and J 3 bases; bases outside gene matches: 4. This CDR3 is CASSDRVDYGYTF. The DNA for the CDR3 is TGTGCCAGCAGCGACAGGGTGGACTATGGCTACACCTTC.

In its sample, this clone was seen many times. The V gene is TRBV5-4, the J gene TRBJ2-1; TRBD2 aligns across 7 bases. Germline V gene data show CDR1 as SGHNT and CDR2 as YYREEE (reference sequence). The ends lost 5 bases at V and 4 bases at J; junction bases unmatched: 3. The CDR3 is 13 amino acids. CDR3 coding DNA: TGTGCCAGCAGACCGGGACTATACAATGAGCAGTTCTTC. Translating gives CASRPGLYNEQFF.

The genes are TRBV5-6 and TRBJ2-2; the D gene is possibly TRBD1 (5 bases). Germline V gives CDR1 SGHDT, CDR2 YYEEEE. The CDR3 length is 15 residues. Trimming cost V 0 bases and J 6 bases, with 12 bases left between them. The CDR3 nucleotides are TGTGCCAGCAGCTTGGCCAGGACAAGCGCCGGGGAGCTGTTTTTT. Amino acid sequence: CASSLARTSAGELFF.

The rearrangement uses TRBV30 and TRBJ1-4; D gene uncertain. The CDR3 covers 14 residues. Trimming cost V 1 base and J 4 bases, with 10 bases left between them. CDR1 is GTSNPN, CDR2 SVGIG, per germline (reference sequence). The CDR3 region is CAWSGWQNNEKLFF. CDR3 sequence (DNA): TGTGCCTGGAGTGGATGGCAGAATAATGAAAAACTGTTTTTT.

This clone was observed a single time. The V call is TRBV30, the J call TRBJ2-3; 7 bases fit TRBD2. Germline CDR1 is GTSNPN and CDR2 is SVGIG (reference sequence). The CDR3 length is 14 residues. With V trimmed by 0 bases and J by 4 bases, 4 bases remained unmatched. CDR3 sequence: CAWSVGGSPDTQYF. The CDR3 nucleotides are TGTGCCTGGAGTGTGGGAGGGAGTCCAGATACGCAGTATTTT.

The chain combines TRBV2 with TRBJ2-3, with a weak D call TRBD2 (5 bases). This CDR3 has 14 amino acids. V lost 6 bases to trimming and J lost 2 bases, with 12 bases between them. Germline V gives CDR1 SNHLY, CDR2 FYNNEI. CDR3 nucleotides: TGTGCCAGCAGGATGGCAGCGGACACAGATACGCAGTATTTT. It specifies CASRMAADTDTQYF.

This clone was recorded a few times. The genes are TRBV6-4 and TRBJ1-1; 8 bases match TRBD1. The germline CDR1 and CDR2 sequences are MRHNA and SNTAGT. Trimming took 6 bases from V and 4 from J; bases not matched to a gene: 7. CDR3 length: 14 residues. The CDR3, as DNA: TGTGCCAGCAGGACAGGGGAGGAGAGCACTGAAGCTTTCTTT. Its translation is CASRTGEESTEAFF.

The chain has TRBV6-6 and TRBJ2-5, with 8 bases aligning to TRBD2. The CDR3 is 13 residues long. The junction had 3 bases not matched to a gene; V was cut back by 7 bases and J by 2 bases. Germline V gene data show CDR1 as MNHNY and CDR2 as SVGAGI (reference sequence). The CDR3 nucleotides are TGTGCCAGCAATAGACTAGCGCAAGAGACCCAGTACTTC. Encoded protein: CASNRLAQETQYF.

The J gene is TRBJ1-1, the V gene TRBV6-2 or TRBV6-3; the D is unclear. Trimming left V 8 bases short and J 1 base short, with 11 bases between. Germline V gene sequence: CDR1 MNHEY, CDR2 SVGEGT. The CDR3 totals 13 residues. The CDR3 loop is CASGQNRNTEAFF. CDR3 DNA: TGTGCCAGCGGCCAAAACAGGAACACTGAAGCTTTCTTT.

The chain joins TRBV4-3 to TRBJ2-3, with 10 bases aligning to TRBD1. Germline V gives CDR1 LGHNA, CDR2 YSLEER. The junction had 7 bases not matched to a gene; V was cut back by 0 bases and J by 4 bases. The CDR3 extends over 17 amino acids. CDR3 in amino acids: CASSQDRGTGVADTQYF. CDR3 sequence (DNA): TGCGCCAGCAGCCAAGATCGGGGGACAGGGGTCGCAGATACGCAGTATTTT.

The V and J genes are TRBV19 and TRBJ2-1; 11 bases are shared with TRBD2. V shed 5 bases, J shed 5 bases, and the junction held 5 bases outside the gene matches. The CDR3 is 15 amino acids. Per germline, CDR1 LNHDA and CDR2 SQIVND (reference sequence). This CDR3 reads CASSVPSGRNNEQFF. In DNA form, the CDR3 reads TGTGCCAGTAGTGTTCCTAGCGGGAGGAACAATGAGCAGTTCTTC.

The chain couples TRBV29-1 to TRBJ2-1; TRBD2 matches 11 bases. Germline assignment: CDR1 SQVTM and CDR2 ANQGSEA. The CDR3 covers 15 residues. The ends lost 7 bases at V and 7 bases at J; junction bases unmatched: 12. This chain's CDR3 is CSAALLAGEGNEQFF. CDR3 in DNA: TGCAGCGCCGCCCTACTAGCGGGAGAAGGAAATGAGCAGTTCTTC.

The J gene is TRBJ1-4, the V gene TRBV30, with 8 bases identical to TRBD1. This CDR3 is built from 15 residues. V lost 1 base to trimming and J lost 8 bases; unmatched junction nucleotides: 9. Germline CDR1 reads GTSNPN; CDR2 reads SVGIG (reference sequence). The CDR3 loop reads CAWSGKGQVREKLFF. In nucleotides, the CDR3 is TGTGCCTGGAGTGGGAAGGGACAGGTACGGGAAAAACTGTTTTTT.

This chain connects TRBV18 to TRBJ2-3; D is ambiguous. V lost 2 bases and J 6 bases, leaving 12 bases between the germline ends. The germline CDR1 and CDR2 sequences are KGHSH and LQKENI. The length of the CDR3 is 14 residues. CDR3 loop: CASSPTMGKDTQYF. The CDR3 region has the DNA TGTGCCAGCTCACCAACAATGGGCAAGGATACGCAGTATTTT.

This clone was seen repeatedly, ten times or more. The rearrangement links TRBV6-5 to TRBJ2-3; D perhaps matches TRBD1 (6 bases). The CDR3 contains 14 residues. V was shortened by 6 bases and J by 2 bases, with 12 bases between the two germline ends. CDR1 and CDR2 from the germline V gene are MNHEY and SVGAGI. Here the CDR3 reads CASSLGQLTDTQYF. Written as DNA, the CDR3 is TGTGCCAGCAGCCTCGGACAGCTCACAGATACGCAGTATTTT.

This clone has just a few counts. The chain carries TRBV9 and TRBJ1-2, with D possibly being TRBD1 (5 bases). The germline V gene has CDR1 SGDLS and CDR2 YYNGEE. V lost 3 bases and J 2 bases, leaving 14 bases between the germline ends. This CDR3 has 15 residues. The CDR3 DNA follows: TGTGCCAGCAGCGATAAGTTGGAGGGGAACTATGGCTACACCTTC. Its protein product is CASSDKLEGNYGYTF.

The rearrangement uses TRBV19 and TRBJ2-5, with 12 bases aligning to TRBD2. V shed 3 bases, J shed 5 bases, and the junction held 7 bases outside the gene matches. The CDR3 is 16 residues long. CDR1 LNHDA and CDR2 SQIVND come from the germline V gene (reference sequence). This CDR3 reads CASSIGLAGGQETQYF. The CDR3, as DNA: TGTGCCAGTAGTATCGGGCTAGCGGGAGGGCAGGAGACCCAGTACTTC.

The CDR3 sequence: CASSLDDSRNSPLHF. In nucleotides, the CDR3 is TGCGCCAGCAGCTTGGATGACAGCCGTAATTCACCCCTCCACTTT. The J gene is TRBJ1-6, the V gene TRBV5-1, with D perhaps matching TRBD1 (5 bases). The CDR3 consists of 15 residues. Trimming cost V 0 bases and J 6 bases, with 10 bases left between them. Germline CDR1 SGHRS, CDR2 YFSETQ.

This clone was detected only a few times. The chain uses TRBV18 and TRBJ2-5, with D perhaps matching TRBD1 (6 bases). V lost 5 bases to trimming and J lost 3 bases, with 13 bases between them. The CDR3 is 14 residues long. CDR1 and CDR2 from the germline V gene are KGHSH and LQKENI. The DNA of the CDR3 is TGTGCCAGCTCATTGGGGTGGGACAAAGAGACCCAGTACTTC. Amino acids: CASSLGWDKETQYF. Using reference TRBV18 and TRBJ2-5 for the parts outside the CDR3, the full variable domain is NAGVMQNPRHLVRRRGQEARLRCSPMKGHSHVYWYRQLPEEGLKFMVYLQKENIIDESGMPKERFSAEFPKEGPSILRIQQVVRGDSAAYFCASSLGWDKETQYFGPGTRLLVL.

This chain links TRBV7-9 with TRBJ2-5, with a tentative D call TRBD2 (5 bases). This CDR3 comprises 19 residues. V was trimmed by 5 bases and J by 4 bases, leaving 29 bases between them. From germline, CDR1 is SEHNR and CDR2 FQNEAQ (reference sequence). The CDR3 protein is CASSVGWNEARGGGETQYF. The CDR3 DNA reads as TGTGCCAGCAGCGTGGGTTGGAACGAGGCCCGCGGAGGTGGAGAGACCCAGTACTTC.